This T cell receptor beta chain emerged from a study of cytomegalovirus exposure and HLA in healthy donors. V lost 1 base to trimming and J lost 6 bases; unmatched junction nucleotides: 6. In germline, CDR1 is SGHRS, CDR2 YFSETQ. The CDR3 loop spans 15 amino acids. Primers for the PCR totalled 60 Vbeta and 13 Jbeta. Assay: immunoSEQ multiplex PCR; the TCRdb copy retains only in-frame clones and omits some. Altogether some 140,000 clones are present, nearly 80% being singletons, with the ten largest covering roughly 13%. This sequence joins TRBV5-1 and TRBJ2-2; TRBD1 matches at 7 bases. The TCR was taken from a man under 40 in good health and CMV-seropositive. The sequenced material came from PBMCs. The chain's CDR3 is CASSLSRQGAGELFF. The CDR3 DNA sequence: TGCGCCAGCAGCTTGTCGCGGCAGGGGGCCGGGGAGCTGTTTTTT. The entire variable domain, with the rest obtained from reference TRBV5-1 and TRBJ2-2, is as follows: KAGVTQTPRYLIKTRGQQVTLSCSPISGHRSVSWYQQTPGQGLQFLFEYFSETQRNKGNFPGRFSGRQFSNSRSEMNVSTLELGDSALYLCASSLSRQGAGELFFGEGSRLTVL.